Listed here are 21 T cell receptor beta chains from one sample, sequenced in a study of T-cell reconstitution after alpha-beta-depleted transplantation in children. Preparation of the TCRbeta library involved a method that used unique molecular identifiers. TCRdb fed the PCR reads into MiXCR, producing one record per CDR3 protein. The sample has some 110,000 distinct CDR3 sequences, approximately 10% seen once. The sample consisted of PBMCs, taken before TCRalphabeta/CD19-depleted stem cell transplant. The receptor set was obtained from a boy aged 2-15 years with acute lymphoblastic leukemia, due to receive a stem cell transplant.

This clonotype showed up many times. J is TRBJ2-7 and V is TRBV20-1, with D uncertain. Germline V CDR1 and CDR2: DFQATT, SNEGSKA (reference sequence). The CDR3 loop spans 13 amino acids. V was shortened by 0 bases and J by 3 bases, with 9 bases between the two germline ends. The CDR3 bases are TGCAGTGCTAGAGACGGAAACTTCTACGAGCAGTACTTC. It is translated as CSARDGNFYEQYF.

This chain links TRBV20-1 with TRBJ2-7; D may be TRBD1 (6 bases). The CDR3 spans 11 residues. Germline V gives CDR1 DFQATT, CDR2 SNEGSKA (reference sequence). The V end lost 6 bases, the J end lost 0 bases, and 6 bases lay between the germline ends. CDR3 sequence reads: CSAGGSYEQYF. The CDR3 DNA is TGCAGTGCAGGGGGCTCCTACGAGCAGTACTTC.

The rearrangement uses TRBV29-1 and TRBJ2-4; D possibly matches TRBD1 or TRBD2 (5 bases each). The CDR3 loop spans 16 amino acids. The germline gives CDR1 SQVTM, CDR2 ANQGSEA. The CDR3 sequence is CSVSPGARQPSGIQYF. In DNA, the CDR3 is TGCAGTGTTTCTCCCGGGGCACGCCAACCTAGTGGCATTCAGTACTTC.

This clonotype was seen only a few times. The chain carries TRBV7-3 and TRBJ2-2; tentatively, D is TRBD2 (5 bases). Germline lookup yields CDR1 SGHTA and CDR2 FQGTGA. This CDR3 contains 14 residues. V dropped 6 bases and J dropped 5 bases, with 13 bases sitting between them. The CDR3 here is CASRRTSQTGELFF. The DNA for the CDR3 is TGTGCCAGCAGGCGCACTAGTCAGACCGGGGAGCTGTTTTTT.

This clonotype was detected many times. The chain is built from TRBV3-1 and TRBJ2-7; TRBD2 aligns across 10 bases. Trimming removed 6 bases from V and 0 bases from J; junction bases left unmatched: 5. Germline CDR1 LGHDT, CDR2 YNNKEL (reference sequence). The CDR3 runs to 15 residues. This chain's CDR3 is CASRASGGSSYEQYF. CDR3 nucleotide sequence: TGTGCCAGCAGAGCTAGCGGGGGAAGCTCCTACGAGCAGTACTTC.

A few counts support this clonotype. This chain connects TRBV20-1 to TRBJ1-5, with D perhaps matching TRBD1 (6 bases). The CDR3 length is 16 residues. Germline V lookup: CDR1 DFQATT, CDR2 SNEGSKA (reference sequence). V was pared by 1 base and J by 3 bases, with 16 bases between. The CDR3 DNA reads TGCAGTGCTAGAGCTCAACAGGGCGTTCACAATCAGCCCCAGCATTTT. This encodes CSARAQQGVHNQPQHF.

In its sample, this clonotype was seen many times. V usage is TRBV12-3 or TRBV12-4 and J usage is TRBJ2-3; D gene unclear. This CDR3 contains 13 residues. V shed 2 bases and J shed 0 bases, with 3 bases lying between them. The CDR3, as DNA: TGTGCCAGCAGTTTACATAGCACAGATACGCAGTATTTT. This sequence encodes CASSLHSTDTQYF.

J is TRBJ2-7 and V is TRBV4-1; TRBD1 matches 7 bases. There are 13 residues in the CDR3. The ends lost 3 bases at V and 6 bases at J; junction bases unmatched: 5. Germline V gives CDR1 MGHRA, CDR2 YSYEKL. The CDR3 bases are TGCGCCAGCAGCCATCCAGACAGGGCCGAGCAGTACTTC. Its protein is CASSHPDRAEQYF.

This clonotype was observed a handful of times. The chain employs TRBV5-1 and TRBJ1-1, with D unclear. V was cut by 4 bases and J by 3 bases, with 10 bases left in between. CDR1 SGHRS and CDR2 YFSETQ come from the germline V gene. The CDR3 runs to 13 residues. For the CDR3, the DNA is TGCGCCAGCAGCGTCTCTAGGGACACTGAAGCTTTCTTT. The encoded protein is CASSVSRDTEAFF.

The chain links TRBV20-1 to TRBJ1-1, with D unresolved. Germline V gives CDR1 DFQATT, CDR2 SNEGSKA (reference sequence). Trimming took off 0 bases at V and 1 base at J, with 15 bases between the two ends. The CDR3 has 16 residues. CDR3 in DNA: TGCAGTGCTAGAGATGGGGAGAGGATTTGGAACACTGAAGCTTTCTTT. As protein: CSARDGERIWNTEAFF.

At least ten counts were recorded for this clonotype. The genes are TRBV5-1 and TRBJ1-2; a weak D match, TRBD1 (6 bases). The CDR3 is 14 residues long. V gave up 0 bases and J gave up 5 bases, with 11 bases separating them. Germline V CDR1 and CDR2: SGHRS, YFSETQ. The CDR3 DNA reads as TGCGCCAGCAGCTTGGGACAGGCCAGTTATGGCTACACCTTC. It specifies CASSLGQASYGYTF.

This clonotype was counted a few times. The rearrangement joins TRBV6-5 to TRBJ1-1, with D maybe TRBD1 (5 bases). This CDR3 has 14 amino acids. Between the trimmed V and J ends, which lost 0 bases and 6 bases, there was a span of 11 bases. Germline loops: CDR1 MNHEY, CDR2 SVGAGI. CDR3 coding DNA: TGTGCCAGCAGTTACTCGGCAGGGCGCGCTGAAGCTTTCTTT. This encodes CASSYSAGRAEAFF.

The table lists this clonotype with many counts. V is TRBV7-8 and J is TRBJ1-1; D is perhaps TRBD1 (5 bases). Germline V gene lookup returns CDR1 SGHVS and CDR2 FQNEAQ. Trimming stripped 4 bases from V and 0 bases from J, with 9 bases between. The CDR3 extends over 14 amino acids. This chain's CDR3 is CASSSGGMNTEAFF. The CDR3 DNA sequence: TGTGCCAGCAGCTCCGGGGGAATGAACACTGAAGCTTTCTTT. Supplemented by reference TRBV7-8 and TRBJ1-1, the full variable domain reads GAGVSQSPRYKVAKRGQDVALRCDPISGHVSLFWYQQALGQGPEFLTYFQNEAQLDKSGLPSDRFFAERPEGSVSTLKIQRTQQEDSAVYLCASSSGGMNTEAFFGQGTRLTVV.

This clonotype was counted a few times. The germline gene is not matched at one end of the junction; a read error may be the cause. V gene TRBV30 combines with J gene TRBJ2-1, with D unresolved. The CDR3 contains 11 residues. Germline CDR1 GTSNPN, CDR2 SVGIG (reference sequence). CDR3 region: CAWIGLDNVYF. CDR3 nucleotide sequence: TGTGCCTGGATAGGGCTCGATAACGTTTACTTC.

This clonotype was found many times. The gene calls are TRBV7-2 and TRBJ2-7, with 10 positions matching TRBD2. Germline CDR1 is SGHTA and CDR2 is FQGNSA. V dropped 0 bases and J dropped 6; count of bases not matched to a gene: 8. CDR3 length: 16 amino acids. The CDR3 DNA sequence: TGTGCCAGCAGCTTAGCGCAAACAGCGGGAGGGCCCGAGCAGTACTTC. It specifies CASSLAQTAGGPEQYF.

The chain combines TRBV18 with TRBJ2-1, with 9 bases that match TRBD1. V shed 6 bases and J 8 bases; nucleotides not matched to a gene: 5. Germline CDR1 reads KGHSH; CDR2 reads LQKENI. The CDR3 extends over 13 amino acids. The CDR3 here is CASSGQGLDEQFF. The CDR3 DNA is TGTGCCAGCTCGGGACAGGGTTTGGATGAGCAGTTCTTC.

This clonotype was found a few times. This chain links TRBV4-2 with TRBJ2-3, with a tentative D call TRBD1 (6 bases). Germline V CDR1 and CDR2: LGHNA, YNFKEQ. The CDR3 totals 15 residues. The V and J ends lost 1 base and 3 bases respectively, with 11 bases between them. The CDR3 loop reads CASSQVYRDTDTQYF. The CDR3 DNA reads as TGTGCCAGCAGCCAAGTATACAGGGATACAGATACGCAGTATTTT.

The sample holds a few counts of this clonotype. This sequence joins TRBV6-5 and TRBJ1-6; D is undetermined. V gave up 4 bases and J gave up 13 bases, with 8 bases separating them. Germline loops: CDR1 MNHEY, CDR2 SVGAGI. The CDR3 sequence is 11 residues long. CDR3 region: CASSSLGPLHF. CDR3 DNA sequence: TGTGCCAGCAGTTCCCTTGGGCCCCTCCACTTT.

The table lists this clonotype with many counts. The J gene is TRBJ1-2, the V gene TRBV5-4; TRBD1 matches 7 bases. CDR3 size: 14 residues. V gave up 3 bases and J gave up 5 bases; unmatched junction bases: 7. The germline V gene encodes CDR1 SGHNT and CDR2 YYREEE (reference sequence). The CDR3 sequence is CASSSPGQLYGYTF. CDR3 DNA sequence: TGTGCCAGCAGCTCTCCGGGACAGTTGTATGGCTACACCTTC.

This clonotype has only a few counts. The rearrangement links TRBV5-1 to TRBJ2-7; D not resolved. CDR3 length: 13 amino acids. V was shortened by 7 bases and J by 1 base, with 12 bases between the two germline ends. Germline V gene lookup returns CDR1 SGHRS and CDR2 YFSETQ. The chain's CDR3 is CASGQQPSYEQYF. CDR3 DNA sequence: TGCGCCAGCGGCCAGCAACCTTCCTACGAGCAGTACTTC.

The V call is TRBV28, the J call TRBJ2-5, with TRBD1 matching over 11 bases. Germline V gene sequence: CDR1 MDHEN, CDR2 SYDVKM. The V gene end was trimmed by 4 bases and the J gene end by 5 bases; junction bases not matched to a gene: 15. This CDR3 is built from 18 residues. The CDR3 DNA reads TGTGCCAGCAGTTCAAACGAAAGGGACAGGGGGTTAGGGGAGACCCAGTACTTC. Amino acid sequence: CASSSNERDRGLGETQYF. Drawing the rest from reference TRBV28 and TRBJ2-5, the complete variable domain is DVKVTQSSRYLVKRTGEKVFLECVQDMDHENMFWYRQDPGLGLRLIYFSYDVKMKEKGDIPEGYSVSREKKERFSLILESASTNQTSMYLCASSSNERDRGLGETQYFGPGTRLLVL.